The 8 T cell receptor beta chains listed next were all sequenced from one sample in a study of blood T cell repertoires in COVID-19. Assay used: immunoSEQ multiplex PCR; TCRdb lists only in-frame clones, some missing. The sample comprises 150,000 to 200,000 clones, 79% of which are singletons, and roughly a sixth rests with the top ten. The sample was peripheral blood. The receptors shown here come from a man aged 60 to 75 with active or convalescent COVID-19.

This chain links TRBV29-1 with TRBJ1-1; D gene ambiguous. Trimming took 8 bases from V and 0 from J, leaving 13 bases between them. This CDR3 is built from 13 residues. Germline CDR1 is SQVTM and CDR2 is ANQGSEA. The CDR3 spells CSSTAGMNTEAFF. The CDR3 region has the DNA TGCAGCTCAACTGCAGGCATGAACACTGAAGCTTTCTTT. Variable domain in full (rest from reference TRBV29-1 and TRBJ1-1): SAVISQKPSRDICQRGTSLTIQCQVDSQVTMMFWYRQQPGQSLTLIATANQGSEATYESGFVIDKFPISRPNLTFSTLTVSNMSPEDSSIYLCSSTAGMNTEAFFGQGTRLTVV.

DNA for the CDR3: TGTGCCAGCAGCGTGTTGGGAGATACTGGAAACACCATATATTTT. Translation: CASSVLGDTGNTIYF. V usage is TRBV9 and J usage is TRBJ1-3; D not certain. The CDR3 spans 15 residues. The V gene lost 2 bases and the J gene lost 2 bases, with 11 bases spanning the gap. The germline V gene encodes CDR1 SGDLS and CDR2 YYNGEE.

V is TRBV5-6 and J is TRBJ1-6, with D possibly matching TRBD1 (6 bases). Germline V gene data show CDR1 as SGHDT and CDR2 as YYEEEE. Trimming cost V 6 bases and J 10 bases, with 20 bases left between them. The CDR3 has 15 amino acids. In nucleotides, the CDR3 is TGTGCCAGCACCCTTGGTTGGGGGCGAAGGTCACCCCTCCACTTT. Protein product: CASTLGWGRRSPLHF.

The chain has TRBV15 and TRBJ2-2, with 9 bases aligning to TRBD2. Germline CDR1 reads LNHNV; CDR2 reads YYDKDF (reference sequence). The CDR3 covers 16 residues. Germline trimming cut 1 base from V and 4 bases from J; bases unmatched to any gene: 4. This chain's CDR3 is CATSRGLAEPTGELFF. CDR3 nucleotides: TGTGCCACCAGCAGAGGACTAGCGGAACCCACCGGGGAGCTGTTTTTT.

In its sample, this clone was seen a few times. J is TRBJ2-1 and V is TRBV7-3, with a tentative D call TRBD2 (5 bases). V lost 5 bases and J 1 base, leaving 15 bases between the germline ends. This CDR3 comprises 16 residues. Per germline, CDR1 SGHTA and CDR2 FQGTGA. The CDR3 spells CASSPDTEASYNEQFF. In DNA form, the CDR3 reads TGTGCCAGCAGCCCAGACACGGAGGCTTCCTACAATGAGCAGTTCTTC.

This chain joins TRBV7-8 and TRBJ1-2; TRBD1 is a possible D gene (5 bases). The CDR3 is 14 residues long. Trimming removed 3 bases from V and 0 bases from J, with 8 bases in between. Germline V gene data show CDR1 as SGHVS and CDR2 as FQNEAQ. The CDR3: CASSFGGANYGYTF. CDR3 DNA sequence: TGTGCCAGCAGCTTCGGGGGAGCTAACTATGGCTACACCTTC. Together with reference TRBV7-8 and TRBJ1-2, the CDR3 gives the full variable domain: GAGVSQSPRYKVAKRGQDVALRCDPISGHVSLFWYQQALGQGPEFLTYFQNEAQLDKSGLPSDRFFAERPEGSVSTLKIQRTQQEDSAVYLCASSFGGANYGYTFGSGTRLTVV.

The J gene is TRBJ2-7, the V gene TRBV28; TRBD1 aligns across 11 bases. Trimming cost V 6 bases and J 4 bases; bases outside gene matches: 2. This CDR3 comprises 13 residues. The germline V gene has CDR1 MDHEN and CDR2 SYDVKM. CDR3 sequence (DNA): TGTGCCAGCAGCTGGGACAGGGGGTACGAGCAGTACTTC. It translates to CASSWDRGYEQYF.

The rearrangement links TRBV6-6 to TRBJ1-3; D is unresolved. CDR1 and CDR2 (germline): MNHNY, SVGAGI (reference sequence). The CDR3 loop spans 20 amino acids. V lost 6 bases and J lost 2, with 29 bases in between. The CDR3 is CASSTSRWRGSGNAGNTIYF. Written as DNA, the CDR3 is TGTGCCAGCAGCACCAGCCGGTGGCGGGGTTCGGGTAACGCTGGAAACACCATATATTTT.